This T cell receptor beta chain was retrieved from a study of response to subunit inactivated influenza vaccine (dated by TCRdb to between 2018 and 2020). About the study as a whole: To follow how T cells responded to a trivalent subunit inactivated influenza vaccine, the researchers relied on deep quantitative profiling of the T cell receptor repertoire. Summary of the overall study and its limitations: The authors proposed that each seasonal influenza vaccination may bring in only a limited number of new T cells.

Via the germline V gene (reference sequence), CDR1 is LNHNV and CDR2 YYDKDF. Including cysteine and phenylalanine, the CDR3 has 15 amino acids. Only CDR3 DNA remains: 45 bases, in frame from the first base. A distance of 8 bases separates the germline ends of V and J, which lose 2 bases and 1 base respectively. To note about this clonotype: The clone's antigen remains unknown. Base qualities are not recorded, but no much larger clone differs from it by a single base.

Library method: RT-PCR. The sequencer was an Illumina HiSeq 2500. TCRdb reprocessed the public reads (quality trimming at Q25 with fastp, clone calling with MiXCR) and kept in-frame beta chains. Each entry is one CDR3 protein sequence, shown with its most common DNA and genes. Present in this sample are around 850,000 distinct CDR3 sequences, roughly 20% of which were seen just once. Roughly a tenth of the sample goes to the ten largest clones. The sequencing here drew on PBMCs from blood, taken less than 6 days after vaccination. The chain was built from TRBV15 and TRBJ2-2; the D segment could be TRBD1, given 6 matching bases. The clonotype originates from a man over 45 who received an inactivated influenza vaccine. Donor details come from another sample of the same person, matched by shared clones. The DNA sequence reads TGTGCCACCAGCAGACGCAGGGGGAACACCGGGGAGCTGTTTTTT. Its translation reads: CATSRRRGNTGELFF.